The rows below give T cell receptor beta chains drawn from one sample of a study of T cell responses to AZD1222 COVID-19 vaccine. Repertoires were generated with immunoSEQ multiplex PCR, while TCRdb's copy carries only in-frame clones and drops some. The table lists 90,000 or so clones, around nine tenths of them singletons. The source was peripheral blood, collected on day 0 of AZD1222 vaccination. Receptor source: an adult in good health. Both conserved end residues are trimmed from each CDR3. Fields, in order: V gene, J gene, clone size, CDR3 protein. Rows give clone size only sometimes, using once, few, many, or a class for an expanded clone.

TRBV27	TRBJ1-1	.	ASSLSGGGNTEAF
TRBV11-3	TRBJ2-2	.	ASSLRSGELF
TRBV3-1/TRBV3-2	TRBJ1-4	few	ASSQDLGRGNEKLF
TRBV11-1	TRBJ1-2	.	ASRAGQGFGYT
TRBV6-1	TRBJ1-6	few	ASSDEDGQGSSPLH
TRBV3-1/TRBV3-2	TRBJ2-2	.	ASSQDRVFGVGELF
TRBV5-1	TRBJ1-4	.	ASSEGRSNEKLF
TRBV6-5	TRBJ2-7	.	ASSPQGLDEQY
TRBV5-1	TRBJ2-7	.	ASSLAGRGYEQY
TRBV4-1	TRBJ2-7	once	ASSLGQGLYEQY
TRBV12-3/TRBV12-4	TRBJ1-1	once	ASSLAVGAEAF